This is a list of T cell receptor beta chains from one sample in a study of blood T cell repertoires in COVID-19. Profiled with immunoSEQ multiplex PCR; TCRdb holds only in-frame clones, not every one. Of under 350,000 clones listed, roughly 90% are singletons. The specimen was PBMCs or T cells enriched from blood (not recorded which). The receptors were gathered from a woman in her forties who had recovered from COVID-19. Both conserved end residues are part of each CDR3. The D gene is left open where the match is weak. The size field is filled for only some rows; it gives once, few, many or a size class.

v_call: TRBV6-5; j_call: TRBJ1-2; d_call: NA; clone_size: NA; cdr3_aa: CASRSREGYGYTF; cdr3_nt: TGTGCCAGCAGGTCCCGGGAGGGCTATGGCTACACCTTC
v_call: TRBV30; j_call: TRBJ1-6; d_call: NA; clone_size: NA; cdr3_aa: CAWRRWGIDNSPLHF; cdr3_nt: TGTGCCTGGAGAAGATGGGGCATCGATAATTCACCCCTCCACTTT
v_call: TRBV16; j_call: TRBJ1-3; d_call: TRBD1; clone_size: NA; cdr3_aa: CASSPWDRVNSHSGNTIYF; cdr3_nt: TGTGCCAGCAGCCCTTGGGACAGGGTTAATTCTCACTCTGGAAACACCATATATTTT
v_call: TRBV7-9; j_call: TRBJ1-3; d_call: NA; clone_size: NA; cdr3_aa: CASSPVNTIYF; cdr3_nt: TGTGCCAGCAGCCCGGTAAACACCATATATTTT
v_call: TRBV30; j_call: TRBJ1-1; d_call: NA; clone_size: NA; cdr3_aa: CAWSQPHRGNTEAFF; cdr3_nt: TGTGCCTGGAGTCAACCCCACCGGGGGAACACTGAAGCTTTCTTT
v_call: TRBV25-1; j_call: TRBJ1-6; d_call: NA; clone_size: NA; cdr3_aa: CASSDRGKAPLHF; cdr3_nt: TGTGCCAGCAGTGATAGAGGAAAGGCACCCCTCCACTTT
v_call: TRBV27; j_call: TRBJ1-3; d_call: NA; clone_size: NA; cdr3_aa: CASSLRREDTIYF; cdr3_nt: TGTGCCAGCAGTCTGCGACGGGAGGACACCATATATTTT
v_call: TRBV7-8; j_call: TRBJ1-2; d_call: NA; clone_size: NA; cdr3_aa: CASSPVDKSLNYGYTF; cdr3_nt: TGTGCCAGCAGCCCTGTTGACAAATCTTTAAACTATGGCTACACCTTC
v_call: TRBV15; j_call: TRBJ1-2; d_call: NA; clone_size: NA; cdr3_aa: CATSSDLNSGYTF; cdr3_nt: TGTGCCACCAGCAGCGACCTTAACAGTGGCTACACCTTC
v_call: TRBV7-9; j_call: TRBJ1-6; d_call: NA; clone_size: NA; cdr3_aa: CASSLAGLEGEPLHF; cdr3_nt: TGTGCCAGCAGCTTGGCAGGGTTGGAAGGTGAACCCCTCCACTTT
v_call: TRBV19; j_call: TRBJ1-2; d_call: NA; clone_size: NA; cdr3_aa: CASRVQTGEGRGYTF; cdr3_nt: TGTGCCAGTAGGGTCCAGACAGGCGAGGGACGTGGCTACACCTTC
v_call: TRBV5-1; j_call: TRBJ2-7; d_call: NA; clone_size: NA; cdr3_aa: CASSLGESFTAEQYF; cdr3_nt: TGCGCCAGCAGCCTGGGGGAGAGCTTTACTGCGGAGCAGTACTTC
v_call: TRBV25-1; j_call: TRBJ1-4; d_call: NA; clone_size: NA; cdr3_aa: CASSDTGRANEKLFF; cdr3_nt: TGTGCCAGCAGTGACACAGGGAGGGCTAATGAAAAACTGTTTTTT
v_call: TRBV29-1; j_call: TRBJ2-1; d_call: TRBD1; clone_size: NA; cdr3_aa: CSVDSQGAGHFLYNEQFF; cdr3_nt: TGCAGCGTTGATAGTCAGGGGGCTGGTCATTTCCTTTACAATGAGCAGTTCTTC
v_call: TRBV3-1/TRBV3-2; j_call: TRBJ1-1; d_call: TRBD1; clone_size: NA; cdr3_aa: CASSGDRGLNTEAFF; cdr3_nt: TGTGCCAGCAGCGGAGACAGGGGGCTGAACACTGAAGCTTTCTTT
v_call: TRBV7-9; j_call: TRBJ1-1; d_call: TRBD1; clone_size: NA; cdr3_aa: CASSFGQGRSTEAFF; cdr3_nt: TGTGCCAGCAGCTTCGGACAGGGAAGGAGCACTGAAGCTTTCTTT
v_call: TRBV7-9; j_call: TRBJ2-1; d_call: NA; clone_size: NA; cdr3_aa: CASTNRGYNEQFF; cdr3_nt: TGTGCCAGCACCAACCGGGGCTACAATGAGCAGTTCTTC
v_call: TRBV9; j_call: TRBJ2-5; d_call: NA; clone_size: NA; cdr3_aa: CASSVGQGLQETQYF; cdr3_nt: TGTGCCAGCAGCGTAGGTCAGGGGTTACAAGAGACCCAGTACTTC
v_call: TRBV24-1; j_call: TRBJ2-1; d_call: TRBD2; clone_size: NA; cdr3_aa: CATSNGLAGGNEQFF; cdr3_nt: TGTGCCACTTCGAACGGACTAGCGGGGGGCAATGAGCAGTTCTTC
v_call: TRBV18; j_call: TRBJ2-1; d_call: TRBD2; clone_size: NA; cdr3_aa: CASSPPGLAGGNEQFF; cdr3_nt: TGTGCCAGCTCACCACCGGGACTAGCGGGTGGGAATGAGCAGTTCTTC
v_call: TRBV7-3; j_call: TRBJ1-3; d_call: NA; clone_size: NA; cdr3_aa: CASSSGSSGNTIYF; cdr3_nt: TGTGCCAGCAGTTCGGGGAGTTCTGGAAACACCATATATTTT
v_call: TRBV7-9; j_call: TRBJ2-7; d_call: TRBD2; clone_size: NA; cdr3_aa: CASREGLAGYYEQYF; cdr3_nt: TGTGCCAGCAGAGAAGGACTAGCGGGATACTACGAGCAGTACTTC
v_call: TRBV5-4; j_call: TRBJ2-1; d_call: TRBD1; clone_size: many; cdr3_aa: CASSRGQGLGSYNEQFF; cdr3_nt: TGTGCCAGCAGCCGTGGACAGGGTTTGGGGTCCTACAATGAGCAGTTCTTC